This TCR beta chain was identified in a study of blood T cell repertoires in COVID-19. Study summary: Samples of COVID-19 (acute and convalescent) were obtained from the United States, Italy and Spain. The analysed material was cDNA or gDNA that came from T cells, B-cell-depleted T cells, or PBMCs.

How the authors handled the data: Reference gene primer amplification yielded estimated nucleated cell counts. This table comes from immunoSEQ multiplex PCR, and its TCRdb copy is limited to in-frame clones, with some not included. V and J calls and clone size are those listed in that table; D and trimming were worked out from the DNA. The sample lists around 82,000 clones; 90% were seen once. V was trimmed by 5 bases and J by 3 bases, leaving 17 bases between them. This CDR3 is 16 amino acids long. Germline lookup yields CDR1 SGHAT and CDR2 FQNNGV. This receptor was obtained from a human donor in a cohort sampled during active COVID-19. The chain uses TRBV11-2 and TRBJ1-3; tentative D call: TRBD1 (5 bases). Sequencing was performed on peripheral blood. CDR3 residues: CASSAITGPIGNTIYF. In DNA form, the CDR3 reads TGTGCCAGCAGCGCCATCACAGGTCCCATTGGAAACACCATATATTTT.